Below are 30 T cell receptor beta chains sequenced from a single sample in a study (dated by TCRdb to the mid-2010s). The library was obtained by RT-PCR. The sequencer listed for this sample is Illumina MiSeq. TCRdb took the public reads, trimmed them with fastp at Q25, ran MiXCR for clone calling and kept in-frame beta chains. Each entry merges the rows of one CDR3 protein and shows their most common DNA and genes. This sample lists fewer than 800,000 distinct CDR3 sequences; 14% were detected once. 3.6% of the sample goes to the ten largest clones. Sequences were obtained from memory CD4+ T cells from blood. These receptors were obtained from a female donor in good health, serving as a healthy control.

This chain joins TRBV5-1 and TRBJ2-1; the D is unclear. V lost 0 bases to trimming and J lost 9 bases, with 7 bases between them. Germline V gene data show CDR1 as SGHRS and CDR2 as YFSETQ. This CDR3 has 12 residues. The CDR3 reads CASSLDMGEQFF. CDR3 nucleotide sequence: TGCGCCAGCAGCTTGGATATGGGTGAGCAGTTCTTC.

V is TRBV3-1 and J is TRBJ1-6; possible D gene TRBD1, 6 bases. This CDR3 comprises 16 residues. V was trimmed by 6 bases and J by 6 bases, leaving 18 bases between them. Germline CDR1 is LGHDT and CDR2 is YNNKEL (reference sequence). The CDR3: CASRNGQIWPNSPLHF. Written as DNA, the CDR3 is TGTGCCAGCAGGAACGGACAGATCTGGCCTAATTCACCCCTCCACTTT.

Details on this clonotype: This may come from a read error, since a much larger clone is one base off. Because the CDR3 is missing its conserved closing phenylalanine or tryptophan, this is likely a read error. The gene calls are TRBV19 and TRBJ1-5; D call uncertain. The germline CDR1 and CDR2 sequences are LNHDA and SQIVND (reference sequence). This CDR3 is built from 13 residues. Trimming removed 3 bases from V and 7 bases from J, with 10 bases in between. CDR3 residues: CASSIMTGQPQHL. CDR3 coding DNA: TGTGCCAGTAGTATTATGACGGGGCAGCCCCAGCATCTT.

DNA of the CDR3: TGTGCCAGCAGACCGGGCCCAATTAGCTACACCTTC. Encoded protein: CASRPGPISYTF. The V call is TRBV6-2 or TRBV6-3, the J call TRBJ1-2, with no clear D. V was pared by 6 bases and J by 9 bases, with 14 bases between. CDR1 and CDR2 from the germline V gene are MNHEY and SVGEGT. This CDR3 spans 12 amino acids.

This clonotype has at least ten counts. The V gene is TRBV3-1, the J gene TRBJ2-7; D is ambiguous. Germline values: CDR1 LGHDT, CDR2 YNNKEL (reference sequence). The CDR3 is 14 residues long. V was clipped by 6 bases and J by 11 bases, with 23 bases between them. The CDR3 region has the DNA TGTGCCAGCAGAAACACCCATGCCTCCCCCCAGGAGTACTTC. This gives the protein CASRNTHASPQEYF.

This chain connects TRBV5-4 to TRBJ2-1; 13 bases align to TRBD2. The V and J ends lost 0 bases and 10 bases, in that order; junction bases with no gene match: 16. CDR1 and CDR2 (germline): SGHNT, YYREEE (reference sequence). The CDR3 spans 19 residues. This chain's CDR3 is CASSLGGARTSGSPGEQFF. In DNA form, the CDR3 reads TGTGCCAGCAGCTTGGGGGGGGCTCGGACTAGCGGGAGTCCCGGGGAGCAGTTCTTC.

This clonotype showed up many times. The chain recombines TRBV29-1 with TRBJ2-7; 10 bases fit TRBD1. Germline lookup yields CDR1 SQVTM and CDR2 ANQGSEA. There are 14 residues in the CDR3. Germline trimming cut 4 bases from V and 0 bases from J; bases unmatched to any gene: 3. CDR3 nucleotides: TGCAGCGTTGGGGGACAGGGGAACTCCTACGAGCAGTACTTC. This sequence encodes CSVGGQGNSYEQYF.

This chain uses TRBV30 with TRBJ2-5; unclear D gene. The germline V gene has CDR1 GTSNPN and CDR2 SVGIG (reference sequence). Trimming left V 1 base short and J 1 base short, with 4 bases between. The CDR3 loop spans 12 amino acids. CDR3 amino acids: CAWSALQETQYF. DNA of the CDR3: TGTGCCTGGAGTGCGCTCCAAGAGACCCAGTACTTC.

This clonotype was detected ten times or more. CDR3 residues: CASSSTGFSFYGYTF. As DNA, the CDR3 is TGTGCCAGCAGTTCAACAGGGTTCTCATTCTATGGCTACACCTTC. This chain uses TRBV12-3 or TRBV12-4 with TRBJ1-2, with a tentative D call TRBD1 (6 bases). Trimming removed 4 bases at V and 4 bases at J, with 16 bases between. This CDR3 comprises 15 residues.

This clonotype showed up just a few times. This rearrangement joins TRBV10-3 to TRBJ1-1; 8 nucleotides align to TRBD1. Germline CDR1 and CDR2: ENHRY and SYGVKD. The CDR3 sequence is 13 residues long. With 11 bases clipped from V and 6 bases from J, the junction kept 11 bases outside the gene matches. The CDR3 protein is CAVGQGGDPEAFF. CDR3 nucleotide sequence: TGTGCCGTTGGACAGGGTGGGGACCCTGAAGCTTTCTTT.

The V and J genes are TRBV25-1 and TRBJ2-5, with 9 positions matching TRBD2. Germline V gene data show CDR1 as MGHDK and CDR2 as SYGVNS. With V trimmed by 6 bases and J by 5 bases, 4 bases remained unmatched. This CDR3 has 13 residues. CDR3 bases: TGTGCCAGCAGATTAGCGGGGGTGGAGACCCAGTACTTC. Its translation is CASRLAGVETQYF.

The sample holds many counts of this clonotype. The rearrangement joins TRBV10-2 to TRBJ2-5; 11 nucleotides align to TRBD2. The trim removed 8 bases at V and 4 bases at J, leaving 6 bases unmatched. Germline V gene data show CDR1 as WSHSY and CDR2 as SAAADI. The CDR3 loop spans 14 amino acids. The CDR3 nucleotides are TGCGCCAGCCGACTAGCGGGAATAACAGAGACCCAGTACTTC. Its protein product is CASRLAGITETQYF.

This clonotype came up a few times. The chain joins TRBV18 to TRBJ1-1; 8 bases map to TRBD1. This CDR3 has 18 amino acids. Trimming at V came to 4 bases and at J to 1 base, leaving 14 bases not matched to a gene. In germline, CDR1 is KGHSH, CDR2 LQKENI. CDR3 coding DNA: TGTGCCAGCTCACTTAATACCGGGACAGGACTCTGGAACACTGAAGCTTTCTTT. The encoded protein is CASSLNTGTGLWNTEAFF.

This rearrangement joins TRBV2 to TRBJ2-2; D unclear. This CDR3 comprises 12 residues. Germline CDR1 reads SNHLY; CDR2 reads FYNNEI. The germline V and J ends were trimmed by 6 bases and 7 bases, with 9 bases remaining between them. The CDR3 here is CASRVRGGELFF. The CDR3 DNA sequence: TGTGCCAGCAGAGTCCGAGGCGGGGAGCTGTTTTTT.

A note on this clonotype: A clone one base away is much larger, so this may be a read error. J is TRBJ2-7 and V is TRBV20-1, with D unresolved. The CDR3 totals 13 residues. Per germline, CDR1 DFQATT and CDR2 SNEGSKA (reference sequence). The CDR3 nucleotides read TGCAGTGCTCCGGTCAGATACTCCTACGGGCAGTACTTC. This translates into CSAPVRYSYGQYF.

V gene TRBV20-1 combines with J gene TRBJ1-4, with D tentatively TRBD1 (5 bases). The CDR3 has 14 amino acids. The ends were cut back, 2 bases at V and 10 bases at J, with 17 bases in the middle. Germline CDR1 and CDR2: DFQATT and SNEGSKA (reference sequence). The CDR3, as DNA: TGCAGTGCTAGATGGGCTCCCTCCGGGGGAAAACTGTTTTTT. Its translation: CSARWAPSGGKLFF.

In this sample, this clonotype turned up many times. The V gene is TRBV5-6, the J gene TRBJ2-7; tentatively, D is TRBD2 (6 bases). The CDR3 covers 16 residues. Germline V gene lookup returns CDR1 SGHDT and CDR2 YYEEEE. V was shortened by 4 bases and J by 0 bases, with 17 bases between the two germline ends. CDR3 DNA: TGTGCCAGCAGCCCCACCGGGAGAACGAGCTCCTACGAGCAGTACTTC. Encoded protein: CASSPTGRTSSYEQYF.

To note about this clonotype: A much bigger clone sits one base away, suggesting this may be a read error. The chain joins TRBV5-5 to TRBJ1-6, with D unresolved. The germline gives CDR1 SGHKS, CDR2 YYEKEE (reference sequence). V lost 1 base and J lost 7, with 6 bases in between. CDR3 length equals 13 residues. The DNA for the CDR3 is TGTGCCAGCAGCTTGCGGAAGAATTCACCCCTCCACTTT. The encoded protein is CASSLRKNSPLHF.

The table lists this clonotype with a few counts. The chain carries TRBV20-1 and TRBJ2-7, with a weak D call TRBD1 (6 bases). The CDR3 extends over 15 amino acids. The germline V gene has CDR1 DFQATT and CDR2 SNEGSKA (reference sequence). Trimming removed 0 bases at V and 3 bases at J, with 15 bases between. The CDR3 spells CSARDARGGGYEQYF. As DNA, the CDR3 is TGCAGTGCTAGAGATGCCAGGGGCGGTGGCTACGAGCAGTACTTC.

This clonotype occurred many times. The chain combines TRBV7-2 with TRBJ2-7; 12 bases are shared with TRBD2. The CDR3 has 17 amino acids. Germline loops: CDR1 SGHTA, CDR2 FQGNSA. V was pared by 1 base and J by 7 bases, with 11 bases of the junction left unmatched. The CDR3 is CASSLGGRLAGAREQYF. CDR3 DNA: TGTGCCAGCAGCTTAGGAGGCAGACTAGCGGGAGCTAGGGAGCAGTACTTC.

This clonotype has ten or more counts. The chain couples TRBV28 to TRBJ1-1; maybe TRBD1 (5 bases). The V gene lost 3 bases and the J gene lost 1 base, with 9 bases spanning the gap. In germline, CDR1 is MDHEN, CDR2 SYDVKM. The CDR3 runs to 14 residues. The CDR3 DNA follows: TGTGCCAGCAGTTTGGTACAGGAGAACACTGAAGCTTTCTTT. Residues: CASSLVQENTEAFF.

This clonotype has at least ten counts. The CDR3 here is CASSYDGGRVSTDTQYF. The DNA for the CDR3 is TGTGCCAGCAGTTACGATGGCGGGAGGGTTAGCACAGATACGCAGTATTTT. The chain uses TRBV6-5 and TRBJ2-3, with 9 bases matching TRBD2. Germline V gene data show CDR1 as MNHEY and CDR2 as SVGAGI. This CDR3 has 17 residues. J gave up 0 bases and V 2 bases, and 6 bases lay outside the gene matches.

V usage is TRBV10-3 and J usage is TRBJ1-5; D unclear. From germline, CDR1 is ENHRY and CDR2 SYGVKD. Trimming pared 4 bases from V and 0 bases from J, leaving 13 bases between. This CDR3 comprises 16 residues. CDR3 coding DNA: TGTGCCATCAGTGTAGGATCGGGCGGTAGCAATCAGCCCCAGCATTTT. It yields the protein CAISVGSGGSNQPQHF.

The sample holds many counts of this clonotype. The rearrangement links TRBV7-2 to TRBJ1-5, with D perhaps matching TRBD1 (5 bases). The ends were cut back, 4 bases at V and 0 bases at J, with 22 bases in the middle. CDR1 is SGHTA, CDR2 FQGNSA, per germline. This CDR3 has 19 residues. The CDR3 DNA is TGTGCCAGCAGCTCGAGACGGGGGTCGGGGGTATATAGCAATCAGCCCCAGCATTTT. It translates to CASSSRRGSGVYSNQPQHF.

This clonotype has only a few counts. This rearrangement joins TRBV6-2 or TRBV6-3 to TRBJ2-1; TRBD2 agrees at 7 bases. Trimming at V came to 0 bases and at J to 0 bases, leaving 8 bases not matched to a gene. The CDR3 has 18 amino acids. Germline V gene lookup returns CDR1 MNHEY and CDR2 SVGEGT. This CDR3 reads CASSYSSRGGSSYNEQFF. As DNA, the CDR3 is TGTGCCAGCAGTTACTCGAGTAGGGGCGGGAGCTCCTACAATGAGCAGTTCTTC.

This clonotype was seen only a few times. V is TRBV24-1 and J is TRBJ2-3; D unclear. Germline lookup yields CDR1 KGHDR and CDR2 SFDVKD. Trimming removed 4 bases from V and 2 bases from J, with 12 bases in between. The CDR3 runs to 15 residues. In DNA, the CDR3 is TGTGCCACCAGTGACTCAGTGAGGTACACAGATACGCAGTATTTT. It encodes CATSDSVRYTDTQYF.

The sample holds a few counts of this clonotype. The genes are TRBV5-1 and TRBJ1-4; the D is unclear. CDR3 length equals 15 residues. CDR1 and CDR2 (germline): SGHRS, YFSETQ. Trimming shortened V by 0 bases and J by 0 bases, and 6 bases separated the two germline ends. CDR3 sequence reads: CASSLGASTNEKLFF. The CDR3 coding sequence is TGCGCCAGCAGCTTGGGGGCCTCAACTAATGAAAAACTGTTTTTT.

This clonotype was recorded once. This sequence joins TRBV28 and TRBJ1-1; D is unresolved. CDR3 length equals 11 residues. The germline V gene encodes CDR1 MDHEN and CDR2 SYDVKM. The ends were cut back, 9 bases at V and 2 bases at J, with 7 bases in the middle. Written as DNA, the CDR3 is TGTGCCAGTTTTTTAAACACTGAAGCTTTCTTT. The encoded protein is CASFLNTEAFF.

This clonotype has just a few counts. The chain links TRBV12-3 or TRBV12-4 to TRBJ2-7; D not resolved. V was shortened by 3 bases and J by 3 bases, with 6 bases between the two germline ends. The CDR3 contains 12 residues. CDR3 in amino acids: CASSFLRYEQYF. CDR3 coding DNA: TGTGCCAGCAGTTTTCTACGCTACGAGCAGTACTTC.

This sequence joins TRBV7-3 and TRBJ2-1, with D possibly being TRBD1 or TRBD2 (5 bases each). Germline assignment: CDR1 SGHTA and CDR2 FQGTGA. Trimming removed 3 bases at V and 9 bases at J, with 12 bases between. The CDR3 is 13 residues long. The CDR3: CASSFQLGTEQFF. The CDR3 nucleotides are TGTGCCAGCAGCTTCCAGCTGGGGACTGAGCAGTTCTTC.